This entry lists 24 T cell receptor beta chains sequenced from one sample in a study of shared clonotypes between healthy human individuals. TCRdb keeps only in-frame clones here, not all; method: immunoSEQ multiplex PCR. The table records some 2.1 million clones, approximately 92% of them present only once. Naive CD8 populations comprised CD45RO-negative cells positively selected for CCR7, excluding terminally differentiated effector memory CD45RA+ cells. Material for sequencing was naive CD8+ T cells from PBMCs. These TCRs come from a man aged 18 to 29 in good health. Some clones in this sample may be carry-over from other donors' samples.

This chain's CDR3 is CSVSTRVSYEQYF. CDR3 DNA: TGCAGCGTATCCACCAGGGTTTCCTACGAGCAGTACTTC. The chain is built from TRBV29-1 and TRBJ2-7, with D possibly being TRBD1 (5 bases). Germline CDR1 SQVTM, CDR2 ANQGSEA. The CDR3 extends over 13 amino acids. V lost 6 bases, J lost 1 base, and 13 bases lay in between.

Details on this clone: Other DNA sequences in the sample encode the same CDR3. The rearrangement joins TRBV7-3 to TRBJ2-7; 9 nucleotides line up with TRBD1. The length of the CDR3 is 13 residues. CDR1 and CDR2 (germline): SGHTA, FQGTGA. J gave up 3 bases and V 8 bases, and 5 bases lay outside the gene matches. The CDR3 protein is CASSLTGGYEQYF. The DNA for the CDR3 is TGTGCCAGCTCCCTGACAGGGGGCTACGAGCAGTACTTC.

This clone was detected only once. The chain employs TRBV4-1 and TRBJ2-1, with 8 bases that match TRBD2. Germline loops: CDR1 MGHRA, CDR2 YSYEKL. The CDR3 totals 16 residues. Trimming took 4 bases from V and 7 from J; bases not matched to a gene: 12. The CDR3 nucleotides read TGCGCCAGCAGCCGCCGTAGCGGGACCTCTGTGAATGAGCAGTTCTTC. Residues: CASSRRSGTSVNEQFF.

In its sample, this clone was seen once. The chain has TRBV5-1 and TRBJ1-2; 9 bases match TRBD1. V trimming: 4 bases; J trimming: 4 bases; junction bases outside the gene matches: 5. The CDR3 length is 14 residues. Germline V gene data show CDR1 as SGHRS and CDR2 as YFSETQ. The DNA of the CDR3 is TGCGCCAGCAGCGCCCCGGGACAGGGCTATGGCTACACCTTC. Encoded protein: CASSAPGQGYGYTF.

The V call is TRBV9, the J call TRBJ2-3, with D possibly being TRBD1 (7 bases). The germline V gene has CDR1 SGDLS and CDR2 YYNGEE. The ends were cut back, 0 bases at V and 6 bases at J, with 14 bases in the middle. The CDR3 runs 15 residues. CDR3 nucleotides: TGTGCCAGCAGCGTAGTGCAGGGGGGAAGGGATACGCAGTATTTT. This gives the protein CASSVVQGGRDTQYF.

In this sample, this clone turned up once. The gene calls are TRBV7-9 and TRBJ2-5; the match to TRBD1 covers 9 bases. This CDR3 spans 15 amino acids. With 3 bases clipped from V and 1 base from J, the junction kept 3 bases outside the gene matches. Germline V gene data show CDR1 as SEHNR and CDR2 as FQNEAQ (reference sequence). CDR3 loop: CASSLATGGQETQYF. DNA for the CDR3: TGTGCCAGCAGCTTGGCGACAGGGGGCCAAGAGACCCAGTACTTC.

This chain connects TRBV10-3 to TRBJ1-5, with 9 bases that match TRBD1. The CDR3 covers 14 residues. Germline V CDR1 and CDR2: ENHRY, SYGVKD. V shed 4 bases and J 7 bases; nucleotides not matched to a gene: 5. The CDR3 spells CAISAGTGTQPQHF. The CDR3 nucleotides read TGTGCCATCAGTGCCGGGACAGGGACCCAGCCCCAGCATTTT.

This chain uses TRBV5-1 with TRBJ2-7, with TRBD2 matching over 8 bases. V lost 0 bases to trimming and J lost 1 base; unmatched junction nucleotides: 6. Germline CDR1 reads SGHRS; CDR2 reads YFSETQ. The CDR3 totals 16 residues. This chain's CDR3 is CASSLGSGSESYEQYF. CDR3 DNA: TGCGCCAGCAGCTTGGGGAGCGGGAGTGAATCCTACGAGCAGTACTTC.

V usage is TRBV9 and J usage is TRBJ2-6; the match to TRBD2 covers 10 bases. Germline CDR1 is SGDLS and CDR2 is YYNGEE. With 0 bases clipped from V and 0 bases from J, the junction kept 6 bases outside the gene matches. CDR3 length equals 19 residues. The DNA for the CDR3 is TGTGCCAGCAGCGTAGCTCGGCTAGCGGGAGTCTCTGGGGCCAACGTCCTGACTTTC. It translates to CASSVARLAGVSGANVLTF.

A single count supports this clone. The chain has TRBV5-1 and TRBJ2-1, with TRBD2 matching over 7 bases. Germline V gene sequence: CDR1 SGHRS, CDR2 YFSETQ. Trimming removed 1 base from V and 1 base from J; junction bases left unmatched: 2. This CDR3 has 15 residues. Written as DNA, the CDR3 is TGCGCCAGCAGCTTGCCGGGAGGTTCCTACAATGAGCAGTTCTTC. Translation gives CASSLPGGSYNEQFF.

The V call is TRBV30, the J call TRBJ2-1; D ambiguous. Trimming stripped 2 bases from V and 8 bases from J, with 10 bases between. CDR1 is GTSNPN and CDR2 is SVGIG in the germline V gene (reference sequence). CDR3 length equals 12 residues. The CDR3 bases are TGTGCCTGGAGTTATGGCGGCGATGAGCAGTTCTTC. It specifies CAWSYGGDEQFF.

The rearrangement links TRBV9 to TRBJ2-7; 10 bases line up with TRBD1. V was pared by 4 bases and J by 5 bases, with 6 bases of the junction left unmatched. Germline loops: CDR1 SGDLS, CDR2 YYNGEE. The CDR3 is 14 residues long. The CDR3 sequence: CASSPWDRGHEQYF. CDR3 nucleotide sequence: TGTGCCAGCAGCCCCTGGGACAGGGGCCACGAGCAGTACTTC. Supplemented by reference TRBV9 and TRBJ2-7, the full variable domain reads DSGVTQTPKHLITATGQRVTLRCSPRSGDLSVYWYQQSLDQGLQFLIQYYNGEERAKGNILERFSAQQFPDLHSELNLSSLELGDSALYFCASSPWDRGHEQYFGPGTRLTVT.

This clone was observed a single time. CDR3 DNA: TGTGCCAGCAGTTTCTTAGGGGGGAATGAGCAGTTCTTC. Its translation is CASSFLGGNEQFF. The rearrangement uses TRBV27 and TRBJ2-1, with D possibly being TRBD1 or TRBD2 (6 bases each). The ends were cut back, 3 bases at V and 7 bases at J, with 10 bases in the middle. This CDR3 region has 13 residues. Germline values: CDR1 MNHEY, CDR2 SMNVEV (reference sequence).

The V gene is TRBV5-6, the J gene TRBJ2-1, with 11 positions matching TRBD2. The CDR3 has 15 amino acids. V dropped 4 bases and J dropped 7; count of bases not matched to a gene: 7. Germline values: CDR1 SGHDT, CDR2 YYEEEE. CDR3 sequence reads: CASSPRLAGLNEQFF. The CDR3 region has the DNA TGTGCCAGCAGCCCCCGACTAGCGGGACTGAATGAGCAGTTCTTC.

The rearrangement links TRBV6-6 to TRBJ2-1; TRBD1 agrees at 9 bases. The V segment lost 6 bases and the J segment 8 bases; nucleotides outside the gene matches: 11. The CDR3 consists of 15 residues. Germline assignment: CDR1 MNHNY and CDR2 SVGAGI (reference sequence). The CDR3 coding sequence is TGTGCCAGCAGCCCGGACAGGGGAGGTTTGGATGAGCAGTTCTTC. Amino acid sequence: CASSPDRGGLDEQFF.

The chain combines TRBV10-2 with TRBJ2-2; 10 bases agree with TRBD2. From germline, CDR1 is WSHSY and CDR2 SAAADI. CDR3 length: 17 amino acids. V was pared by 8 bases and J by 5 bases, with 14 bases of the junction left unmatched. CDR3 residues: CASSHPGLAEGTGELFF. The CDR3 bases are TGCGCCAGCTCTCACCCCGGACTAGCGGAGGGAACCGGGGAGCTGTTTTTT.

This chain joins TRBV9 and TRBJ2-7; maybe TRBD2 (7 bases). V was shortened by 2 bases and J by 0 bases, with 18 bases between the two germline ends. Per germline, CDR1 SGDLS and CDR2 YYNGEE. The CDR3 runs 17 residues. CDR3 bases: TGTGCCAGCAGCGTCGGACATAGGGGGGGCTCCTCCTACGAGCAGTACTTC. Protein sequence: CASSVGHRGGSSYEQYF. Combining the CDR3 with reference TRBV9 and TRBJ2-7 gives the whole variable domain DSGVTQTPKHLITATGQRVTLRCSPRSGDLSVYWYQQSLDQGLQFLIQYYNGEERAKGNILERFSAQQFPDLHSELNLSSLELGDSALYFCASSVGHRGGSSYEQYFGPGTRLTVT.

This chain uses TRBV27 with TRBJ1-4; D gene unclear. The germline V gene encodes CDR1 MNHEY and CDR2 SMNVEV (reference sequence). V dropped 0 bases and J dropped 8 bases, with 10 bases sitting between them. The CDR3 totals 14 residues. CDR3 nucleotides: TGTGCCAGCAGTTTATCGTGGGATGAGGAAAAACTGTTTTTT. Its protein is CASSLSWDEEKLFF.

The V call is TRBV14, the J call TRBJ1-2; D not certain. Trimming removed 4 bases at V and 0 bases at J, with 15 bases between. Germline CDR1 is SGHDN and CDR2 is FVKESK. The CDR3 is made up of 16 amino acids. CDR3 in amino acids: CASSPGRRAPNYGYTF. The CDR3 DNA sequence: TGTGCCAGCAGCCCCGGGAGGAGGGCCCCTAACTATGGCTACACCTTC.

This clone came up once. J is TRBJ2-3 and V is TRBV5-1, with TRBD2 identical over 8 bases. With 0 bases clipped from V and 0 bases from J, the junction kept 27 bases outside the gene matches. The germline gives CDR1 SGHRS, CDR2 YFSETQ. The CDR3 totals 24 residues. The CDR3: CASSLDGTPLLELADYTSTDTQYF. CDR3 sequence (DNA): TGCGCCAGCAGCTTGGATGGGACACCACTTTTGGAACTAGCGGACTATACTAGCACAGATACGCAGTATTTT.

CDR3 in DNA: TGCGCCAGCAGCCAAACGGACAGGGGGCTCGAGCAGTTCTTC. Amino acid sequence: CASSQTDRGLEQFF. This chain joins TRBV4-1 and TRBJ2-1; 11 bases fit TRBD1. The ends lost 2 bases at V and 10 bases at J; junction bases unmatched: 4. This CDR3 region has 14 residues. CDR1 and CDR2 (germline): MGHRA, YSYEKL.

The table lists this clone with a few counts. The chain has TRBV29-1 and TRBJ1-1; TRBD1 aligns across 8 bases. Germline CDR1 SQVTM, CDR2 ANQGSEA. The CDR3 runs 14 residues. J gave up 3 bases and V 3 bases, and 6 bases lay outside the gene matches. The CDR3 sequence: CSVDRQGRDTEAFF. DNA for the CDR3: TGCAGCGTTGACCGACAGGGGAGGGACACTGAAGCTTTCTTT.

The rearrangement uses TRBV2 and TRBJ2-7; unclear D gene. The CDR3 runs 16 residues. Germline V CDR1 and CDR2: SNHLY, FYNNEI. V dropped 4 bases and J dropped 0 bases, with 16 bases sitting between them. CDR3: CASSGSFPRTSYEQYF. CDR3 nucleotides: TGTGCCAGCAGTGGATCCTTCCCCCGAACCTCCTACGAGCAGTACTTC.

The chain links TRBV5-5 to TRBJ2-7; 7 bases map to TRBD2. CDR3 size: 14 residues. J gave up 0 bases and V 3 bases, and 3 bases lay outside the gene matches. Germline CDR1 SGHKS, CDR2 YYEKEE (reference sequence). Here the CDR3 DNA reads TGTGCCAGCAGCTGGGGAGGGGCCTCCTACGAGCAGTACTTC. Its translation: CASSWGGASYEQYF. The variable domain in full, with the rest retrieved from reference TRBV5-5 and TRBJ2-7, is DAGVTQSPTHLIKTRGQQVTLRCSPISGHKSVSWYQQVLGQGPQFIFQYYEKEERGRGNFPDRFSARQFPNYSSELNVNALLLGDSALYLCASSWGGASYEQYFGPGTRLTVT.